Shown below are 13 T cell receptor beta chains from a single sample sequenced in a study of graft-versus-host responses after intestinal transplantation. Which antigens these TCRs recognize remains unknown. Here immunoSEQ multiplex PCR was the method, and the copy in TCRdb shows in-frame clones only, minus some. The top ten hold 0.65% to 0.85% of the sample, which has about 26,000 clones, roughly 80% seen once. Sequencing was performed on unstimulated CD4+ T cells sorted from spleen or lymph node cells, taken before intestinal transplant. The receptors here all came from a human donor who received an intestinal transplant.

The J gene is TRBJ2-7, the V gene TRBV14, with D tentatively TRBD1 or TRBD2 (5 bases each). This CDR3 has 15 residues. V lost 0 bases and J lost 7, with 16 bases in between. Germline CDR1 and CDR2: SGHDN and FVKESK. Here the CDR3 DNA reads TGTGCCAGCAGCCAAGAGGGGGTTGGGGCGAGGGAGCAGTACTTC. Its translation is CASSQEGVGAREQYF.

The rearrangement joins TRBV6-5 to TRBJ1-1; D is uncertain. CDR1 and CDR2 from the germline V gene are MNHEY and SVGAGI. The CDR3 has 13 residues. V was trimmed by 2 bases and J by 4 bases, leaving 8 bases between them. CDR3 DNA sequence: TGTGCCAGCAGTTACGAGGTTGTCACTGAAGCTTTCTTT. This encodes CASSYEVVTEAFF.

V is TRBV27 and J is TRBJ2-2; 7 nucleotides agree with TRBD1. The CDR3 loop spans 16 amino acids. V gave up 0 bases and J gave up 6 bases; unmatched junction bases: 7. Germline-derived CDR1 and CDR2 are MNHEY and SMNVEV (reference sequence). The CDR3 DNA sequence: TGTGCCAGCAGTTTATCCGGGACAGCTTTTGCCGGGGAGCTGTTTTTT. This encodes CASSLSGTAFAGELFF.

The CDR3 bases are TGTGCCATCAGTATTACGACTAGCGGGGGCCCCTACGAGCAGTACTTC. Amino acids: CAISITTSGGPYEQYF. The rearrangement links TRBV10-3 to TRBJ2-7; TRBD2 aligns across 12 bases. With 5 bases clipped from V and 2 bases from J, the junction kept 7 bases outside the gene matches. Germline CDR1 ENHRY, CDR2 SYGVKD. CDR3 length: 16 residues.

The chain carries TRBV10-3 and TRBJ1-6; D remains ambiguous. Germline V lookup: CDR1 ENHRY, CDR2 SYGVKD. This CDR3 has 15 amino acids. The V and J ends lost 0 bases and 6 bases respectively, with 9 bases between them. The CDR3 DNA reads TGTGCCATCAGTGAGTCCGCGGTTTTTAATTCACCCCTCCACTTT. Translated: CAISESAVFNSPLHF.

The chain combines TRBV6-8 with TRBJ2-7; 16 bases fit TRBD2. V shed 2 bases, J shed 3 bases, and the junction held 7 bases outside the gene matches. CDR1 MNHGY and CDR2 SAAAGT come from the germline V gene. The CDR3 is 18 residues long. The CDR3 sequence: CASSYRGTSGRGNYEQYF. CDR3 sequence (DNA): TGTGCCAGCAGTTACCGAGGGACTAGCGGGAGGGGTAACTACGAGCAGTACTTC.

The rearrangement uses TRBV4-1 and TRBJ2-1; 9 positions match TRBD1. Germline CDR1 MGHRA, CDR2 YSYEKL. The V gene end was trimmed by 4 bases and the J gene end by 3 bases; junction bases not matched to a gene: 7. This CDR3 has 16 amino acids. CDR3 bases: TGCGCCAGCAGCCCTCTCGGGGACAGGGACTACAATGAGCAGTTCTTC. This encodes CASSPLGDRDYNEQFF.

CDR3 region: CASSLVPQGARETQYF. The CDR3 nucleotides read TGCGCCAGCAGCTTGGTACCACAGGGGGCGCGGGAGACCCAGTACTTC. The chain is built from TRBV5-1 and TRBJ2-5; TRBD1 matches at 9 bases. Trimming removed 0 bases from V and 5 bases from J; junction bases left unmatched: 8. The CDR3 is 16 residues long. CDR1 SGHRS and CDR2 YFSETQ come from the germline V gene.

CDR3: CASKEASGYQETQYF. The CDR3 nucleotides are TGTGCCAGCAAGGAGGCTAGCGGGTACCAAGAGACCCAGTACTTC. The gene calls are TRBV2 and TRBJ2-5, with TRBD2 matching 8 bases. The CDR3 runs to 15 residues. V shed 7 bases and J 0 bases; nucleotides not matched to a gene: 7. The V gene's germline CDR1 is SNHLY and CDR2 FYNNEI.

As for this clone: This may stem from a read error, because a much larger clone lies one nucleotide away. The chain recombines TRBV27 with TRBJ1-2, with 11 bases fitting TRBD1. The CDR3 length is 14 residues. V trimming: 2 bases; J trimming: 4 bases; junction bases outside the gene matches: 0. Germline CDR1 and CDR2: MNHEY and SMNVEV (reference sequence). CDR3 coding DNA: TGTGCCAGCAGTTTAGGGACAGGGGGCTATGGCTACACCTTC. Its translation: CASSLGTGGYGYTF.

The V call is TRBV7-9, the J call TRBJ2-1; the D gene is possibly TRBD2 (6 bases). The CDR3 spans 16 residues. Germline assignment: CDR1 SEHNR and CDR2 FQNEAQ (reference sequence). V was trimmed by 1 base and J by 0 bases, leaving 10 bases between them. The CDR3 reads CASSLGRAGSYNEQFF. CDR3 sequence (DNA): TGTGCCAGCAGCTTAGGCCGAGCGGGCTCCTACAATGAGCAGTTCTTC. The variable domain in full, with the rest retrieved from reference TRBV7-9 and TRBJ2-1, is DTGVSQNPRHKITKRGQNVTFRCDPISEHNRLYWYRQTLGQGPEFLTYFQNEAQLEKSRLLSDRFSAERPKGSFSTLEIQRTEQGDSAMYLCASSLGRAGSYNEQFFGPGTRLTVL.

The genes are TRBV9 and TRBJ2-1; D uncertain. The V and J ends lost 4 bases and 5 bases respectively, with 7 bases between them. The CDR3 covers 12 residues. Germline V gene data show CDR1 as SGDLS and CDR2 as YYNGEE. This chain's CDR3 is CASSPTDNEQFF. Here the CDR3 DNA reads TGTGCCAGCAGCCCTACAGACAATGAGCAGTTCTTC.

The CDR3 is CASRPPSGIPAGELFF. The CDR3 DNA reads as TGTGCCAGCAGACCTCCCTCAGGGATCCCAGCCGGGGAGCTGTTTTTT. This chain links TRBV28 with TRBJ2-2; tentatively, D is TRBD1 (5 bases). Germline CDR1 reads MDHEN; CDR2 reads SYDVKM. The CDR3 is made up of 16 amino acids. V gave up 6 bases and J gave up 6 bases, with 20 bases separating them.